What follows are 8 T cell receptor beta chains derived from one specimen sequenced in a study of T cells after yellow fever vaccination. In TCRdb, the 5' RACE reads were re-called with MiXCR into one record per CDR3 protein. The sample comprises fewer than 500,000 distinct CDR3 sequences, 18% of which are singletons, and over 15% rests with the top ten. This specimen consisted of PBMCs, obtained before the yellow fever booster vaccination. These TCRs come from a man between 18 and 35 years old who received the YFV17D yellow fever vaccine.

This clonotype was seen many times. This chain uses TRBV6-6 with TRBJ2-7; 7 bases are shared with TRBD2. V trimming: 4 bases; J trimming: 2 bases; junction bases outside the gene matches: 5. The CDR3 sequence is 14 residues long. CDR1 and CDR2 from the germline V gene are MNHNY and SVGAGI (reference sequence). In DNA form, the CDR3 reads TGTGCCAGCAGTTCCTGGGAGGGTCCCTACGAGCAGTACGTC. Its protein product is CASSSWEGPYEQYV.

CDR3 protein: CASSHRGLGSPLHF. Here the CDR3 DNA reads TGCGCCAGCAGCCACAGGGGGCTGGGTTCACCCCTCCACTTT. The genes are TRBV4-1 and TRBJ1-6, with 8 bases lining up with TRBD1. Per germline, CDR1 MGHRA and CDR2 YSYEKL. The junction had 4 bases not matched to a gene; V was cut back by 3 bases and J by 9 bases. This CDR3 has 14 residues.

The chain has TRBV20-1 and TRBJ1-1; D is unclear. Germline CDR1 and CDR2: DFQATT and SNEGSKA (reference sequence). V shed 0 bases and J shed 4 bases, with 15 bases lying between them. The CDR3 is 15 residues long. CDR3 DNA: TGCAGTGCTAGAGATCTCCGGATCGGCCGCACTGAAGCTTTCTTT. It is translated as CSARDLRIGRTEAFF.

This clonotype was seen more than once but under ten times. The V call is TRBV9, the J call TRBJ1-2, with unresolved D. From germline, CDR1 is SGDLS and CDR2 YYNGEE. V gave up 0 bases and J gave up 8 bases, with 14 bases separating them. The CDR3 length is 14 residues. Written as DNA, the CDR3 is TGTGCCAGCAGCGTAGCGCCGGGTTCCGGAGGCTACACCTTC. It translates to CASSVAPGSGGYTF.

The chain couples TRBV19 to TRBJ2-2, with D possibly TRBD1 on 5 matching bases. This CDR3 region has 14 residues. The V end was cut by 8 bases, the J end by 0 bases, with 10 bases between. Germline CDR1 reads LNHDA; CDR2 reads SQIVND (reference sequence). DNA of the CDR3: TGTGCCAGTGCGACAGTGCCGAACACCGGGGAGCTGTTTTTT. Encoded protein: CASATVPNTGELFF.

The V gene is TRBV4-1, the J gene TRBJ2-5; 9 nucleotides align to TRBD2. The V gene's germline CDR1 is MGHRA and CDR2 YSYEKL. The trim removed 1 base at V and 2 bases at J, leaving 11 bases unmatched. The CDR3 totals 18 residues. The chain's CDR3 is CASSQASGTSLRQETQYF. The DNA for the CDR3 is TGCGCCAGCAGCCAAGCCTCCGGGACTAGCCTCCGTCAAGAGACCCAGTACTTC.

CDR3: CASRPSLAGGEGQFF. The CDR3 DNA sequence: TGTGCCAGCAGACCCTCACTAGCGGGGGGTGAAGGGCAGTTCTTC. The chain employs TRBV12-3 or TRBV12-4 and TRBJ2-1; 12 nucleotides match TRBD2. V shed 6 bases and J 12 bases; nucleotides not matched to a gene: 12. This CDR3 has 15 residues.

This chain joins TRBV24-1 and TRBJ2-3; D gene uncertain. The CDR3 length is 13 residues. In germline, CDR1 is KGHDR, CDR2 SFDVKD. Trimming removed 3 bases from V and 5 bases from J, with 8 bases in between. This chain's CDR3 is CATSDAPGDTQYF. Written as DNA, the CDR3 is TGTGCCACCAGTGATGCTCCGGGAGATACGCAGTATTTT.